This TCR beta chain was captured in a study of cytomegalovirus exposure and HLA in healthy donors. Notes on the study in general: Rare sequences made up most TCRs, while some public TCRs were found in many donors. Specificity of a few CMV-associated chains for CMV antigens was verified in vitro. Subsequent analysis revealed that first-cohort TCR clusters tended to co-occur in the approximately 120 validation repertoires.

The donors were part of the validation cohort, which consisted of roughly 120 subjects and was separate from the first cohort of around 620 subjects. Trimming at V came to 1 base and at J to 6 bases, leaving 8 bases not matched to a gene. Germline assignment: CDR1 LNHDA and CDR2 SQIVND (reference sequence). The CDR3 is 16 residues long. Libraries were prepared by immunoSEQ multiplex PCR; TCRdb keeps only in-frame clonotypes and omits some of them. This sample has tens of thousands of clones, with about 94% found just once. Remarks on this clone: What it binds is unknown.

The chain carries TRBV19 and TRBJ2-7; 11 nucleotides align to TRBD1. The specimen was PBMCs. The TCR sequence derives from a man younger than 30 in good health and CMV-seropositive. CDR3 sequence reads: CASSIVGGQGASEQYF. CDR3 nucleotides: TGTGCCAGTAGTATAGTGGGCGGACAGGGGGCCAGCGAGCAGTACTTC.